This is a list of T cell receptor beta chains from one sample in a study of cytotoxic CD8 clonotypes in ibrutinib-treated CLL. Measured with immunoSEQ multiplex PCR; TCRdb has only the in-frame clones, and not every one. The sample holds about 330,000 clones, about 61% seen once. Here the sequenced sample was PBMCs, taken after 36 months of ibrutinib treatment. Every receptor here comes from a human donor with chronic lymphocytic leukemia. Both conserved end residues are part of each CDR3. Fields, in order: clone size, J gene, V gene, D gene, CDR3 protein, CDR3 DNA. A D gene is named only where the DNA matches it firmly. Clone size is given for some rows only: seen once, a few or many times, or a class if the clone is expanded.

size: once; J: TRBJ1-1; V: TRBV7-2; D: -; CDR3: CASSLVPSYTEAFF; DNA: TGTGCCAGCAGCTTAGTTCCCAGCTACACTGAAGCTTTCTTT
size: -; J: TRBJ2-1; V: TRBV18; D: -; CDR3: CASSPSGSSYNEQFF; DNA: TGTGCCAGCTCACCTTCAGGGAGCTCCTACAATGAGCAGTTCTTC
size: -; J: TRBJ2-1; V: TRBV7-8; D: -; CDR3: CASSSGAYEQFF; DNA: TGTGCCAGCAGCTCCGGTGCCTATGAGCAGTTCTTC
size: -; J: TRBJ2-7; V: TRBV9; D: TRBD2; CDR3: CASSVFSGGTYEQYF; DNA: TGTGCCAGCAGCGTGTTTAGCGGGGGGACCTACGAGCAGTACTTC
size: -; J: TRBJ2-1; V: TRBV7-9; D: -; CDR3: CASSFGLLVGTPVGEQFF; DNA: TGTGCCAGCAGCTTCGGTTTGTTGGTAGGGACTCCGGTGGGGGAGCAGTTCTTC
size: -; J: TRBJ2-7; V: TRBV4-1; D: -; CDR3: CASSQVEINYEQYF; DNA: TGCGCCAGCAGCCAAGTGGAGATTAACTACGAGCAGTACTTC
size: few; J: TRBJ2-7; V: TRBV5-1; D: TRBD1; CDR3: CASTPRGTGGYEQYF; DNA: TGCGCCAGCACTCCCCGAGGGACAGGGGGCTACGAGCAGTACTTC
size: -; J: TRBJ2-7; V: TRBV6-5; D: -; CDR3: CASSYGQRAYEQYF; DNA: TGTGCCAGCAGTTACGGACAGAGGGCCTACGAGCAGTACTTC
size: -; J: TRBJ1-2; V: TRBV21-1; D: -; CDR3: CASTQKDYGYTF; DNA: TGTGCCAGCACCCAAAAGGACTATGGCTACACCTTC
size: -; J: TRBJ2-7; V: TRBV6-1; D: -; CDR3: CASSRRVRPYEQYF; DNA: TGTGCCAGCAGCCGTCGGGTCAGGCCCTACGAGCAGTACTTC
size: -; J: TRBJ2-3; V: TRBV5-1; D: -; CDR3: CASSPLTSTDTQYF; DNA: TGCGCCAGCAGCCCCCTAACTAGCACAGATACGCAGTATTTT
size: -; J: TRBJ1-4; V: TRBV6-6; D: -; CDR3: CASILDPGAEKLFF; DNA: TGTGCCAGCATTCTTGACCCAGGGGCTGAAAAACTGTTTTTT
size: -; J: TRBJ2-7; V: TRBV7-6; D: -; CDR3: CASSFSGTGEQYF; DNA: TGTGCCAGCAGCTTCTCAGGGACGGGCGAGCAGTACTTC
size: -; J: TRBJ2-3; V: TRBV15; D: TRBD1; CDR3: CATSGRTGATDTQYF; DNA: TGTGCCACCAGCGGACGGACAGGAGCCACAGATACGCAGTATTTT
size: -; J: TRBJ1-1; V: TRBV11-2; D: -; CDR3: CASSLEYTANTEAFF; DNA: TGTGCCAGCAGCTTAGAGTACACAGCGAACACTGAAGCTTTCTTT
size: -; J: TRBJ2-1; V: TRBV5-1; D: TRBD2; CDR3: CASSPLVASGTNEQFF; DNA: TGCGCCAGCAGCCCCCTGGTGGCTAGCGGGACTAATGAGCAGTTCTTC
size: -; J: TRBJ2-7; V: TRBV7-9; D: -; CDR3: CASSLVEGGDEQYF; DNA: TGTGCCAGCAGCTTAGTTGAGGGCGGGGACGAGCAGTACTTC
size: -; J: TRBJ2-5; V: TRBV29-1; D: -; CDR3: CSVGGWVTQYF; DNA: TGCAGCGTTGGTGGGTGGGTGACCCAGTACTTC
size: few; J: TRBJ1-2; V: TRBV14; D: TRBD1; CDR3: CASSPDRDYGYTF; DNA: TGTGCCAGCAGTCCAGACAGGGACTATGGCTACACCTTC
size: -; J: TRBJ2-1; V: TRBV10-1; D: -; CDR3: CASSKGTPSYNEQFF; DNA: TGCGCCAGCAGTAAGGGGACACCCTCCTACAATGAGCAGTTCTTC
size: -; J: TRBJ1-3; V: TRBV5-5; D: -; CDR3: CASWEGSGNTIYF; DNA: TGTGCCAGCTGGGAAGGGTCTGGAAACACCATATATTTT
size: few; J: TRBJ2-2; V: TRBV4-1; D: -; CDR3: CASSQERAGAHTGELFF; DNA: TGCGCCAGCAGCCAAGAAAGGGCGGGCGCACACACCGGGGAGCTGTTTTTT
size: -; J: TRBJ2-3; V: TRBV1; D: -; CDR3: CTSSPDRGHDSTDTQYF; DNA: TGCACCAGCAGTCCTGACAGGGGCCATGATTCCACAGATACGCAGTATTTT
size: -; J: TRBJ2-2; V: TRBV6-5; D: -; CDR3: CASSYQFAGELFF; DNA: TGTGCCAGCAGTTACCAATTCGCCGGGGAGCTGTTTTTT
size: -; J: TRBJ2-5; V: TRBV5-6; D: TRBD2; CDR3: CASSTRLAGWMETQYF; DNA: TGTGCCAGCAGCACCCGACTAGCGGGGTGGATGGAGACCCAGTACTTC
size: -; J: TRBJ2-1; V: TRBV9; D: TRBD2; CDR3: CASSVAPSGGNYNEQFF; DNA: TGTGCCAGCAGCGTAGCGCCTAGCGGGGGGAACTACAATGAGCAGTTCTTC